The T cell receptor (beta chain) described here comes from a study of blood T cell repertoires in COVID-19. For the study at large: Donors in the United States, Italy and Spain gave samples during acute or convalescent COVID-19. T cells, B-cell-depleted T cells, or PBMCs supplied cDNA or gDNA.

The V gene's germline CDR1 is SGHNT and CDR2 YENEEA. The CDR3 consists of 14 residues. The V end was cut by 1 base, the J end by 5 bases, with 11 bases between. Clones were sequenced by immunoSEQ multiplex PCR, and TCRdb holds only the in-frame ones, with some missing. The sample lists around 47,000 clones, approximately 86% occurring once. The chain couples TRBV11-3 to TRBJ1-2; unclear D gene. The clonotype originates from an elderly woman in a cohort sampled during active or convalescent COVID-19. Specimen: peripheral blood. The CDR3 is CASSLGGPGYGYTF. Here the CDR3 DNA reads TGTGCCAGCAGCTTAGGTGGTCCGGGATATGGCTACACCTTC.